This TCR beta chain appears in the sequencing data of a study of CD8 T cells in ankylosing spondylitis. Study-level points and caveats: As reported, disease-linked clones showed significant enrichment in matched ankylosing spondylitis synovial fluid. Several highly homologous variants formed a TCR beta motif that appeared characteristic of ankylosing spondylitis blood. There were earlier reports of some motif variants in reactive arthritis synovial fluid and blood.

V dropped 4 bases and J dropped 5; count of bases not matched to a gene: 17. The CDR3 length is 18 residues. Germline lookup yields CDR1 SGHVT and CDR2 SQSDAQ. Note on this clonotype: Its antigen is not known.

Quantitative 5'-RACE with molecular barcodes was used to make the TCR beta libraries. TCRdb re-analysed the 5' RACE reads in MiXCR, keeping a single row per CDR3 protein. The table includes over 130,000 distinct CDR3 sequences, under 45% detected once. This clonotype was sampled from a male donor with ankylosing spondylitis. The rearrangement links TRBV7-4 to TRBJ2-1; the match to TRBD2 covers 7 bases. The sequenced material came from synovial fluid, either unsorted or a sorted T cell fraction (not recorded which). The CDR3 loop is CASSSPGTRLALNNEQFF. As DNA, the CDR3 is TGTGCCAGCAGCTCCCCGGGAACGCGACTAGCTCTCAACAATGAGCAGTTCTTC.